This is a list of T cell receptor beta chains from one sample in a study of cytomegalovirus exposure and HLA in healthy donors. Repertoires were generated with immunoSEQ multiplex PCR, while TCRdb's copy carries only in-frame clones and drops some. The sample data list 90,000 to 100,000 clones. Sequenced sample: PBMCs. Every receptor here comes from a woman in her 30s in good health and CMV-seronegative. Both conserved end residues are part of each CDR3. The D gene is left open where the match is weak.

d_call	j_call	v_call	cdr3_nt	cdr3_aa
NA	TRBJ2-3	TRBV9	TGTGCCAGCAGCGTAGGCGGCTATACGCAGTATTTT	CASSVGGYTQYF
NA	TRBJ1-5	TRBV4-1	TGCGCCAGCAGCCAAGTTATGGCAGAAAATCAGCCCCAGCATTTT	CASSQVMAENQPQHF
NA	TRBJ1-2	TRBV27	TGTGCCAGCGGGCTCCGACACAACTATGGCTACACCTTC	CASGLRHNYGYTF
TRBD2	TRBJ2-5	TRBV19	TGTGCCAGTAGTATAGATGGCGGGGGACGCCACCAAGAGACCCAGTACTTC	CASSIDGGGRHQETQYF
TRBD2	TRBJ2-1	TRBV7-8	TGTGCCAGCAGTCCGCTACTAGCGGGAGTTGACAATGAGCAGTTCTTC	CASSPLLAGVDNEQFF
NA	TRBJ2-7	TRBV7-8	TGTGCCAGCAGCTTAGAAGGTATCAGGTCCTACGAGCAGTACTTC	CASSLEGIRSYEQYF
TRBD2	TRBJ2-7	TRBV5-8	TGTGCCAGCAGCTTTCGACTAGCGGCCTCCTACGAGCAGTACTTC	CASSFRLAASYEQYF
NA	TRBJ2-5	TRBV5-1	TGCGCCAGCAGCTCCCATACAGGGCTCCGGGAGACCCAGTACTTC	CASSSHTGLRETQYF
TRBD2	TRBJ2-7	TRBV5-1	TGCGCCAGCAGCCCCCGACTAGCGGGAGCTGGTTACGAGCAGTACTTC	CASSPRLAGAGYEQYF
NA	TRBJ1-2	TRBV19	TGTGCCAGTATCGGGGGGGCGGAAGCTAACTATGGCTACACCTTC	CASIGGAEANYGYTF
NA	TRBJ2-6	TRBV25-1	TGTGCCAGCAGTGAATTGGGGGGAGAGGGCTTTGGGGCCAACGTCCTGACTTTC	CASSELGGEGFGANVLTF
NA	TRBJ2-3	TRBV11-2	TGTGCCAGCAGCTTAGTTCTCTTGGATACGCAGTATTTT	CASSLVLLDTQYF
NA	TRBJ1-2	TRBV19	TGTGCCAGTAGTATACCGGAGGCCCGTAGTTTTTCGGACTATGGCTACACCTTC	CASSIPEARSFSDYGYTF
TRBD1	TRBJ1-2	TRBV5-4	TGTGCCAGCAGCATCCGGACAGGGGGCACCTATGGCTACACCTTC	CASSIRTGGTYGYTF
TRBD1	TRBJ1-1	TRBV14	TGTGCCAGCAGCCCCTTGGACAGGGTAGCTTTCTTT	CASSPLDRVAFF
TRBD2	TRBJ2-7	TRBV29-1	TGCAGCGCCGGCGGGACTAGCGGGATCTACGAGCAGTACTTC	CSAGGTSGIYEQYF
NA	TRBJ2-2	TRBV18	TGTGCCAGCCGGGACACGGCGAACACCGGGGAGCTGTTTTTT	CASRDTANTGELFF
TRBD1	TRBJ2-3	TRBV28	TGTGCCAGCAGTTTATATATGATAAGGGGGCGCACAGATACGCAGTATTTT	CASSLYMIRGRTDTQYF
NA	TRBJ1-1	TRBV7-9	TGTGCCAGCAGCTTAGGGCAGGGGAACACTGAAGCTTTCTTT	CASSLGQGNTEAFF
NA	TRBJ2-3	TRBV13	TGTGCCAGCAGCGGGGTCCGCGGGGGCACAGATACGCAGTATTTT	CASSGVRGGTDTQYF
NA	TRBJ1-4	TRBV9	TGTGCCAGCAGCCCAGCGACGGTTGCCAAAAAACTGTTTTTT	CASSPATVAKKLFF
NA	TRBJ2-5	TRBV6-1	TGTGCCAGCAGTGCAGGGAGGCAAGAGACCCAGTACTTC	CASSAGRQETQYF
TRBD2	TRBJ2-3	TRBV15	TGTGCCACCAGCAGGACTAGCGGGAGGGCCGGCACAGATACGCAGTATTTT	CATSRTSGRAGTDTQYF
TRBD1	TRBJ1-1	TRBV28	TGTGCCAGCAGTTTAGCCCCATACGGACAGGGCAAGAACACTGAAGCTTTCTTT	CASSLAPYGQGKNTEAFF
TRBD1	TRBJ2-5	TRBV7-7	TGTGCTAGCAGCTTAAGGACAGGGGGTCGGCAGGAGACCCAGTACTTC	CASSLRTGGRQETQYF
TRBD2	TRBJ2-1	TRBV5-1	TGCGCCAGTTCGGTGGAGCTAGCGGGGCCCAATGAGCAGTTCTTC	CASSVELAGPNEQFF
TRBD1	TRBJ1-1	TRBV27	TGTGCCAGCAGAGGCTGGACAGGGCCCACTGAAGCTTTCTTT	CASRGWTGPTEAFF
TRBD2	TRBJ2-2	TRBV27	TGTGCCAGCAGACTCACTAGCGGCTACACCGGGGAGCTGTTTTTT	CASRLTSGYTGELFF
TRBD2	TRBJ2-5	TRBV5-5	TGTGCCAGCAGCCCGCGGACTAGCGGGAGTGGAGAGACCCAGTACTTC	CASSPRTSGSGETQYF
NA	TRBJ2-2	TRBV10-3	TGTGCCATCAGTTCCAGGTCGAACACCGGGGAGCTGTTTTTT	CAISSRSNTGELFF
TRBD1	TRBJ2-3	TRBV19	TGTGCCAGTAGTATAGATCGGGACAGGGTTAGAGATACGCAGTATTTT	CASSIDRDRVRDTQYF